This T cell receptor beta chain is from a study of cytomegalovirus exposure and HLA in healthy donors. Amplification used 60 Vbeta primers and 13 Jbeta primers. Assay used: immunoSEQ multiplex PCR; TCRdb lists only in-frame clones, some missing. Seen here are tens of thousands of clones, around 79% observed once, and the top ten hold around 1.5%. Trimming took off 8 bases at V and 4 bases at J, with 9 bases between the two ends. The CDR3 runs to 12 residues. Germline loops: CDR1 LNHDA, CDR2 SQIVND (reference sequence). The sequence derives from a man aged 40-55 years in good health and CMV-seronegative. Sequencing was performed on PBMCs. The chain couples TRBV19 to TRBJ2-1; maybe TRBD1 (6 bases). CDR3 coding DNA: TGTGCCAGTGGACAGTTTTACAATGAGCAGTTCTTC. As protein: CASGQFYNEQFF.